This T cell receptor (beta chain) emerged from a study of T-cell reconstitution after alpha-beta-depleted transplantation in children. Trimming took 11 bases from V and 8 from J, leaving 19 bases between them. CDR1 ENHRY and CDR2 SYGVKD come from the germline V gene. The CDR3 is 14 residues long. Researchers prepared the TCRbeta library using unique molecular identifiers, the study reports. TCRdb recomputed calls from the PCR reads with MiXCR, one row per CDR3 protein. Among about 500,000 distinct CDR3 sequences listed, around a third were seen once. The material sequenced was PBMCs from the stem cell graft donor, taken from the stem cell graft. The chain has TRBV10-3 and TRBJ1-6; a weak D match, TRBD1 (6 bases). This TCR was sampled from a human donor who donated a stem cell graft to a child with aplastic anemia. The CDR3 DNA is TGTGCCGCTAGGACGGGGGCGGTGGATTCACCCCTCCACTTT. Translation: CAARTGAVDSPLHF.